This entry lists 6 T cell receptor beta chains sequenced from one sample in a study of blood T cell repertoires in COVID-19. TCRdb keeps only in-frame clones here, not all; method: immunoSEQ multiplex PCR. The sample has under 45,000 clones, approximately 88% seen once. Specimen: peripheral blood. Receptors were obtained from a human donor in a cohort sampled during active COVID-19.

The gene calls are TRBV6-5 and TRBJ2-7; weak D call: TRBD2 (5 bases). The germline V and J ends were trimmed by 8 bases and 0 bases, with 8 bases remaining between them. This CDR3 comprises 12 residues. Germline assignment: CDR1 MNHEY and CDR2 SVGAGI. This CDR3 is CASGRVSYEQYF. CDR3 DNA sequence: TGTGCCAGCGGGCGGGTCTCCTACGAGCAGTACTTC.

The rearrangement uses TRBV30 and TRBJ2-5, with D perhaps matching TRBD2 (5 bases). The CDR3 loop spans 15 amino acids. Per the germline V gene, CDR1 is GTSNPN and CDR2 is SVGIG (reference sequence). Deletions cut 3 bases from V and 4 bases from J, with 18 bases between. The CDR3 nucleotides are TGTGCCTGGAGCTTAGGTATAAAAGCGGTAGAGACCCAGTACTTC. This encodes CAWSLGIKAVETQYF.

This chain links TRBV5-1 with TRBJ2-1; no definite D call. This CDR3 comprises 11 residues. The germline gives CDR1 SGHRS, CDR2 YFSETQ. V gave up 5 bases and J gave up 7 bases, with 7 bases separating them. The DNA for the CDR3 is TGCGCCAGCAGGGAGACTAATGAGCAGTTCTTC. Its protein is CASRETNEQFF.

The chain couples TRBV29-1 to TRBJ2-7, with TRBD2 matching 13 bases. The V gene's germline CDR1 is SQVTM and CDR2 ANQGSEA. This CDR3 comprises 13 residues. The junction had 8 bases not matched to a gene; V was cut back by 7 bases and J by 8 bases. The CDR3 nucleotides are TGCAGCGCCCGAGGACTAGCGGGAGAGCAGCAGTACTTC. Translated: CSARGLAGEQQYF.

CDR3 DNA: TGTGCCAGCATCCCAGGCGATGATTACTACGAGCAGTACTTC. This sequence encodes CASIPGDDYYEQYF. This chain links TRBV5-5 with TRBJ2-7; D remains unclear. Trimming removed 6 bases at V and 3 bases at J, with 16 bases between. The germline CDR1 and CDR2 sequences are SGHKS and YYEKEE (reference sequence). The CDR3 totals 14 residues.

V gene TRBV19 combines with J gene TRBJ1-2, with D unclear. This CDR3 has 13 residues. The V gene lost 6 bases and the J gene lost 2 bases, with 10 bases spanning the gap. Germline lookup yields CDR1 LNHDA and CDR2 SQIVND (reference sequence). The CDR3 sequence is CASSMTGNYGYTF. In DNA form, the CDR3 reads TGTGCCAGTAGCATGACCGGGAACTATGGCTACACCTTC.